These T cell receptor beta chains were read from a single sample in a study of control samples from healthy donors and cancer patients. Profiled with immunoSEQ multiplex PCR; TCRdb holds only in-frame clones, not every one. This sample has some 130,000 clones, with roughly 86% found just once. Material for sequencing was PBMCs. Receptors originate from a man aged 45-65 years with head and neck cancer. CDR3s include the opening cysteine and the closing phenylalanine or tryptophan.

CDR3aa,v_gene
CASSLLEVGYTF,TRBV7-8
CASSSTRTAISDTQYF,TRBV27
CASSSTAGELFF,TRBV19
CASSVGDLSGNTIYF,TRBV9
CASSPVTGGTGNTIYF,TRBV18
CASSEEDSGNEQFF,TRBV2
CASFKDLPADTQYF,TRBV5-1
CASSSNRDANTGELFF,TRBV5-1
CASSFSSSSGNTIYF,TRBV13
CASSLMWDQPQHF,TRBV27
CASSLYDRANTEAFF,TRBV7-8
CASSDDLGQNSPLHF,TRBV2
CASSLGSGGGNTEAFF,TRBV5-6
CASSQEASTFYNEQFF,TRBV3-1/TRBV3-2
CASSPYRATYEQYF,TRBV3-1/TRBV3-2
CASGEGPRGAFF,TRBV28
CASSDRFYNSPLHF,TRBV18
CASSLAVTYEQYF,TRBV7-8
CARQRDSLSSYEQYF,TRBV19
CASSDPRTFEAFF,TRBV6-4
CASHPGRYSGANVLTF,TRBV2
CAISTSGSPPEQYF,TRBV10-3
CASSGTGARLFQETQYF,TRBV28
CASSPGQGAYEQYF,TRBV19
CSVATGRELFF,TRBV29-1
CASSYFREPDETQYF,TRBV6-5
CASSLVKGELFF,TRBV27
CASKPGLAGDYEQYF,TRBV4-1
CASSYSGRGPYEQYF,TRBV6-6
CAMGAGEEETQYF,TRBV10-3
CASSYRQGTYEQYF,TRBV6-5
CALRAFEETEAFF,TRBV10-3
CASSTGQGTDTQYF,TRBV28
CASSYGTGANEQFF,TRBV6-5
CASSSFYEQYF,TRBV7-2
CASSLQGLQFF,TRBV27
CASSGIANTGELFF,TRBV6-6
CASSPTSGYTDTQYF,TRBV7-6
CASRSGHMQETQYF,TRBV6-5
CASSGPDSQAKNIQYF,TRBV6-1
CASSLQGGNNEQFF,TRBV5-1
CATSRVGAEQYF,TRBV15
CASSRDPGGFQETQYF,TRBV3-1/TRBV3-2
CASSTGQGQPQHF,TRBV5-1
CASSLAGYLSYEQYF,TRBV5-1
CSASGTRNTEAFF,TRBV20-1
CASSQGEGNQPQHF,TRBV4-2
CASSLLLADTTYEQYF,TRBV28
CASSIDWGQRSGELFF,TRBV19
CASSAGYTLHF,TRBV25-1
CASRQQGASTEAFF,TRBV3-1/TRBV3-2
CASSPWTDYEQYF,TRBV9
CASSRQGAFNEQFF,TRBV5-1
CASSLATATTDTQYF,TRBV5-1